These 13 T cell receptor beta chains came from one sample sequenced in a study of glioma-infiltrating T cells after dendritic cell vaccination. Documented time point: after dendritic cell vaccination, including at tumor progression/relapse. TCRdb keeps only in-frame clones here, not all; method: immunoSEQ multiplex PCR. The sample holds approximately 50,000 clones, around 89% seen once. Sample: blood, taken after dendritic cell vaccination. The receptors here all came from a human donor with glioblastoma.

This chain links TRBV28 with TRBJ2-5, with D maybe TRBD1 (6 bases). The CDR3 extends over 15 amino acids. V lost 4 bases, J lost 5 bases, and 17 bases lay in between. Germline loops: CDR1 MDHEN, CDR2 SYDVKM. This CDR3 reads CASSSHQDSQETQYF. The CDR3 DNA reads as TGTGCCAGCAGTTCCCACCAGGACAGCCAGGAGACCCAGTACTTC.

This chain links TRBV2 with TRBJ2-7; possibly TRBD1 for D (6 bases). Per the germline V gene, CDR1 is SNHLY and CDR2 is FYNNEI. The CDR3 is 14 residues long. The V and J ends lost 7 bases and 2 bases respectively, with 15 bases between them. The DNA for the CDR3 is TGTGCCAGCAAACTAAACCAGGGGCCCTACGAGCAGTACTTC. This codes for CASKLNQGPYEQYF.

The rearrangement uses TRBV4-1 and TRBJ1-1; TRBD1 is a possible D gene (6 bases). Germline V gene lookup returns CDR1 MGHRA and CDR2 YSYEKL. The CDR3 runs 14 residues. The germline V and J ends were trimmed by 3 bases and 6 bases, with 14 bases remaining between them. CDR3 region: CASSHFNRAAEAFF. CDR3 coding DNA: TGCGCCAGCAGCCACTTTAACAGGGCCGCTGAAGCTTTCTTT.

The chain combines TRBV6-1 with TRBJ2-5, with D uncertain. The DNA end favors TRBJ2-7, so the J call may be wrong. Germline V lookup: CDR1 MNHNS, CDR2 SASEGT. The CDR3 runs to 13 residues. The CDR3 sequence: CASMYAPSYEQYF. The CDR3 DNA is TGTGCCAGCATGTACGCGCCCTCCTACGAGCAGTACTTC.

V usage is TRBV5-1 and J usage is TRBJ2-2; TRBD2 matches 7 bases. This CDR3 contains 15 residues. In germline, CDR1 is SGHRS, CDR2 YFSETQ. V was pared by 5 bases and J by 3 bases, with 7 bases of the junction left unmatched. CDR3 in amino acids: CASRFMAGDTGELFF. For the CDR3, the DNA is TGCGCCAGCAGGTTCATGGCGGGAGACACCGGGGAGCTGTTTTTT.

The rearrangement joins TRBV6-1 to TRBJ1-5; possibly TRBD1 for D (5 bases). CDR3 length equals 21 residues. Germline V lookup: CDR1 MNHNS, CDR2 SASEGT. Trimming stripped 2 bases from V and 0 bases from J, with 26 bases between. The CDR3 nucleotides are TGTGCCAGCAGTGAAACGTATACAGGACTAAGAAGGATGGATAGCAATCAGCCCCAGCATTTT. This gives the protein CASSETYTGLRRMDSNQPQHF.

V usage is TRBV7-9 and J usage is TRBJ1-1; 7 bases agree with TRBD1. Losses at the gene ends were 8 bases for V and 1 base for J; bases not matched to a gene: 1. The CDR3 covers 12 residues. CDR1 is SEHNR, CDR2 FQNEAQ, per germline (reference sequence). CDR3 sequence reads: CASYRGNTEAFF. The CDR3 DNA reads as TGTGCCAGCTACAGGGGGAACACTGAAGCTTTCTTT.

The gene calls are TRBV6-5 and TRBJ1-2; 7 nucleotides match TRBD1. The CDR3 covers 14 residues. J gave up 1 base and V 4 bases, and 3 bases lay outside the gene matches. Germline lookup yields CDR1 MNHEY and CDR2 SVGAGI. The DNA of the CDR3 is TGTGCCAGCAGTTCCGGACAGGATAACTATGGCTACACCTTC. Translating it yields CASSSGQDNYGYTF.

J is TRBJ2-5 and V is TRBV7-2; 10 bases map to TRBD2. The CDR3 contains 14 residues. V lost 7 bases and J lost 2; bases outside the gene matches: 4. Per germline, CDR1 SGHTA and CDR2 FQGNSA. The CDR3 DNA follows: TGTGCCAGCATGACTAGCGGGTTTCAAGAGACCCAGTACTTC. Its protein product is CASMTSGFQETQYF.

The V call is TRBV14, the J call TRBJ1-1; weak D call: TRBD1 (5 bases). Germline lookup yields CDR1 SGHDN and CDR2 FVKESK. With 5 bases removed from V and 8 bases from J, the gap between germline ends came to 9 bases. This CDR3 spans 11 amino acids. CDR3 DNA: TGTGCCAGCAGCATAAGACAGGAAGCTTTCTTT. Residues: CASSIRQEAFF.

DNA of the CDR3: TGTGCCAGCAGTTTAGGGGGACTAGCGGTCGAGCAGTACTTC. This sequence encodes CASSLGGLAVEQYF. This sequence joins TRBV27 and TRBJ2-7; 11 positions agree with TRBD2. The CDR3 is 14 amino acids. The trim removed 2 bases at V and 6 bases at J, leaving 3 bases unmatched. Germline lookup yields CDR1 MNHEY and CDR2 SMNVEV (reference sequence).

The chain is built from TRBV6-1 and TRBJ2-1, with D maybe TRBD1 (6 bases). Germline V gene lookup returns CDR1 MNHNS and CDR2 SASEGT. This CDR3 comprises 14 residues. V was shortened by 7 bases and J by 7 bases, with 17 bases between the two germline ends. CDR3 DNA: TGTGCCAGCATATCAGGGGTTCTAGGAAATGAGCAGTTCTTC. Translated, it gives CASISGVLGNEQFF.

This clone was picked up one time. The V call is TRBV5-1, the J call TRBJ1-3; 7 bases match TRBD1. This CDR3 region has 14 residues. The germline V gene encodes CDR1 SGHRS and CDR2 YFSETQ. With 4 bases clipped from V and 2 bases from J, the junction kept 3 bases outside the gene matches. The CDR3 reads CASSQTGTGNTIYF. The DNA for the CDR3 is TGCGCCAGCAGCCAGACAGGGACTGGAAACACCATATATTTT.